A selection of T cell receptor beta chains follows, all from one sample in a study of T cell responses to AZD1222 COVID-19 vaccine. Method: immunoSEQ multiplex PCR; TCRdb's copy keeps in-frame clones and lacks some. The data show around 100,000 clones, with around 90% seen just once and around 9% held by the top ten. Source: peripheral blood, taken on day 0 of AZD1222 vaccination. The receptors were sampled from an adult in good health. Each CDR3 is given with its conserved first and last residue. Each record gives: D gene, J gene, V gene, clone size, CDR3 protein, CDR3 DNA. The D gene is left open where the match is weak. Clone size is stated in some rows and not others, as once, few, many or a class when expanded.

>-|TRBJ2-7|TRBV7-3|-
CASSLGDSYEQYF
TGTGCCAGCAGCCTGGGGGACTCCTACGAGCAGTACTTC
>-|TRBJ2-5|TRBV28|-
CASSARQSETQYF
TGTGCCAGCAGTGCCCGACAGAGCGAGACCCAGTACTTC
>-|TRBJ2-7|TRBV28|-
CASRGVSYEQYF
TGTGCCAGTAGGGGGGTTAGCTACGAGCAGTACTTC
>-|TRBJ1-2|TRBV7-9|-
CASSPPGTIKLNNGYTF
TGTGCCAGCAGCCCCCCCGGGACAATTAAACTTAATAATGGCTACACCTTC
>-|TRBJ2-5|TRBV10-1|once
CASPTNCGGFRGETQYF
TGCGCCAGCCCGACGAACTGTGGCGGTTTTAGGGGGGAGACCCAGTACTTC
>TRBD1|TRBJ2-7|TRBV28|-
CASRGDREIGEQYF
TGTGCCAGCAGGGGGGACAGGGAAATAGGGGAGCAGTACTTC
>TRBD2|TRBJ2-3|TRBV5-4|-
CASSLDLRLTSGSITDTQYF
TGTGCCAGCAGCTTGGACCTCCGGTTGACTAGCGGGAGTATTACAGATACGCAGTATTTT
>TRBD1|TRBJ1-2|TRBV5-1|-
CASPDWTGGDYGYTF
TGCGCCAGCCCTGATTGGACAGGGGGCGACTATGGCTACACCTTC
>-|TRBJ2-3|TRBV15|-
CATSRDRRGSITQYF
TGTGCCACCAGCAGAGACCGCAGGGGATCAATTACGCAGTATTTT
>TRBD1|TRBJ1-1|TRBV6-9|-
CASSSDREVTEAFF
TGTGCCAGCAGTTCCGACAGGGAGGTCACTGAAGCTTTCTTT
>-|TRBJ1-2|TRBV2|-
CASSEGGRTYGYTF
TGTGCCAGCAGTGAAGGTGGCAGGACCTATGGCTACACCTTC
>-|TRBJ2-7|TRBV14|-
CASSPPAPSEQYF
TGTGCCAGCAGCCCCCCAGCCCCCTCCGAGCAGTACTTC
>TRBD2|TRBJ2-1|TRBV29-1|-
CSVPPRTSRFYNEQFF
TGCAGCGTCCCCCCAAGGACTAGCAGGTTCTACAATGAGCAGTTCTTC
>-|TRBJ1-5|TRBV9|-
CASSVDYSNQPQHF
TGTGCCAGCAGCGTAGACTATAGCAATCAGCCCCAGCATTTT
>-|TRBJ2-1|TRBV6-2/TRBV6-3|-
CASSKGSEQFF
TGTGCCAGCAGTAAGGGTTCTGAGCAGTTCTTC
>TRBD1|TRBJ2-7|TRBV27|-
CASSPRGQAPYEQYF
TGTGCCAGCAGTCCAAGGGGACAGGCCCCCTACGAGCAGTACTTC
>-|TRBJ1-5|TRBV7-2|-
CASSLVQGGQPQHF
TGTGCCAGCAGCTTAGTACAGGGCGGGCAGCCCCAGCATTTT
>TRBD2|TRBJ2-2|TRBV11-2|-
CASSPVPGGATGELFF
TGTGCCAGCAGCCCGGTCCCGGGGGGGGCCACCGGGGAGCTGTTTTTT
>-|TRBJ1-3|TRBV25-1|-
CASRDSSGNTIYF
TGTGCCAGCAGAGACAGCTCTGGAAACACCATATATTTT
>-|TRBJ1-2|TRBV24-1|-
CATSDLGQGYGYTF
TGTGCCACCAGTGATTTGGGGCAGGGTTACGGCTACACCTTC
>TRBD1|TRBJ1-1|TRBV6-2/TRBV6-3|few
CASSNSRGETEAFF
TGTGCCAGCAGTAATTCCAGGGGGGAGACTGAAGCTTTCTTT
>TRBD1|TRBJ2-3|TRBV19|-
CASSMRTGVTDTQYF
TGTGCCAGTAGTATGCGGACAGGGGTCACAGATACGCAGTATTTT
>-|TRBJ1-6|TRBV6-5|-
CASSYRAYNSPLHF
TGTGCCAGCAGTTACAGGGCATATAATTCACCCCTCCACTTT
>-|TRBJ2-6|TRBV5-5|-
CASSLDPGANVLTF
TGTGCCAGCAGCTTGGATCCTGGGGCCAACGTCCTGACTTTC
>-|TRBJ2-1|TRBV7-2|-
CASSPYIDNEQFF
TGTGCCAGCAGCCCCTATATTGACAATGAGCAGTTCTTC
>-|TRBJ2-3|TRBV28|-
CASSLPLVSVSTDTQYF
TGTGCCAGCAGTTTACCCCTCGTTTCGGTTAGCACAGATACGCAGTATTTT
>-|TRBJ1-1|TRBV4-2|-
CASSRTGSNTEAFF
TGTGCCAGCAGCCGTACCGGGTCCAACACTGAAGCTTTCTTT
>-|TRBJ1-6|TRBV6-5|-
CASTQGLSTNSPLHF
TGTGCCAGCACCCAGGGTTTGTCGACTAATTCACCCCTCCACTTT
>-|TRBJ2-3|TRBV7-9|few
CASSHDRFETDTQYF
TGTGCCAGCAGCCACGACAGGTTCGAGACAGATACGCAGTATTTT
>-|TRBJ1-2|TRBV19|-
CASTQRLQGPTGNGYTF
TGTGCCAGTACCCAAAGACTACAGGGCCCCACCGGGAATGGCTACACCTTC
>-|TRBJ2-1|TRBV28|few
CASSLMLGSGEQFF
TGTGCCAGCAGTTTAATGTTAGGAAGCGGTGAGCAGTTCTTC
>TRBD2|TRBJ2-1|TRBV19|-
CASSMFQRGLYNEQFF
TGTGCCAGTAGTATGTTCCAGCGGGGTCTGTACAATGAGCAGTTCTTC
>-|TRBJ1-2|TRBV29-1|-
CSVEGSGLPFYGYTF
TGCAGCGTTGAAGGGTCGGGTCTACCATTCTATGGCTACACCTTC
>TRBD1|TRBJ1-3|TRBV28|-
CASGIEGQGVHSGNTIYF
TGTGCCAGCGGGATCGAGGGACAGGGAGTTCACTCTGGAAACACCATATATTTT
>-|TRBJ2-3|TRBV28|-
CASSRDHGTDTQYF
TGTGCCAGCAGCCGAGACCACGGGACAGATACGCAGTATTTT
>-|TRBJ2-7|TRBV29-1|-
CSVESQVTYEQYF
TGCAGCGTTGAAAGCCAGGTTACCTACGAGCAGTACTTC
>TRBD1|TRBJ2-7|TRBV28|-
CASGQGGIYYEQYF
TGTGCCAGCGGACAGGGGGGGATCTACTACGAGCAGTACTTC
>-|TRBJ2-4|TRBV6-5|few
CASSYNPEANIQYF
TGTGCCAGCAGTTACAATCCGGAGGCAAACATTCAGTACTTC
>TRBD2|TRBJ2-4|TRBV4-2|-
CASSLSSGRASKNIQYF
TGTGCCAGCAGCCTCTCTAGCGGGAGGGCCTCCAAAAACATTCAGTACTTC
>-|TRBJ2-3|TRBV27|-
CASSHYGSAARTDTQYF
TGTGCCAGCAGCCACTACGGAAGCGCGGCCCGCACAGATACGCAGTATTTT
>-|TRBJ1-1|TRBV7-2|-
CASSLQGSRLNTEAFF
TGTGCCAGCAGTCTGCAGGGGTCACGATTGAACACTGAAGCTTTCTTT
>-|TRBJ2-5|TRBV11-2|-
CASSFDRSQETQYF
TGTGCCAGCAGTTTTGACAGGTCACAAGAGACCCAGTACTTC
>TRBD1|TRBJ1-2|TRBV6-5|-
CASSLDRGYGYTF
TGTGCCAGCAGCCTCGACAGGGGCTATGGCTACACCTTC
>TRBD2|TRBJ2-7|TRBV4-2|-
CASSQEVLAGGFTYEQYF
TGTGCCAGCAGCCAAGAGGTTCTAGCGGGAGGATTTACCTACGAGCAGTACTTC
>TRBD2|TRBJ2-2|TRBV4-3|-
CASSQDTRGLAGGAGTGELFF
TGCGCCAGCAGCCAAGATACGAGGGGTCTAGCGGGAGGGGCGGGCACCGGGGAGCTGTTTTTT
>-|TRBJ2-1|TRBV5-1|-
CASSLGASSYNEQFF
TGCGCCAGCAGCTTGGGGGCGAGCTCCTACAATGAGCAGTTCTTC
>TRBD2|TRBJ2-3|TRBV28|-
CASSLGLAGGRSTDTQYF
TGTGCCAGCAGTTTGGGACTAGCGGGAGGGCGGAGCACAGATACGCAGTATTTT
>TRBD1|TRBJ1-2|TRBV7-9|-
CASSEVGQGNYGYTF
TGTGCCAGCAGCGAGGTGGGACAGGGTAACTATGGCTACACCTTC
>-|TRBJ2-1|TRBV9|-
CASSVRLAGPGENEQFF
TGTGCCAGCAGCGTACGTCTGGCGGGCCCTGGGGAGAATGAGCAGTTCTTC
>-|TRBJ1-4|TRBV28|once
CASSYDVGDEKLFF
TGTGCCAGCAGTTACGACGTGGGCGATGAAAAACTGTTTTTT
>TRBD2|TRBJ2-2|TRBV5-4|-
CASSKLGLAGNTGELFF
TGTGCCAGCAGTAAATTAGGACTAGCGGGGAACACCGGGGAGCTGTTTTTT